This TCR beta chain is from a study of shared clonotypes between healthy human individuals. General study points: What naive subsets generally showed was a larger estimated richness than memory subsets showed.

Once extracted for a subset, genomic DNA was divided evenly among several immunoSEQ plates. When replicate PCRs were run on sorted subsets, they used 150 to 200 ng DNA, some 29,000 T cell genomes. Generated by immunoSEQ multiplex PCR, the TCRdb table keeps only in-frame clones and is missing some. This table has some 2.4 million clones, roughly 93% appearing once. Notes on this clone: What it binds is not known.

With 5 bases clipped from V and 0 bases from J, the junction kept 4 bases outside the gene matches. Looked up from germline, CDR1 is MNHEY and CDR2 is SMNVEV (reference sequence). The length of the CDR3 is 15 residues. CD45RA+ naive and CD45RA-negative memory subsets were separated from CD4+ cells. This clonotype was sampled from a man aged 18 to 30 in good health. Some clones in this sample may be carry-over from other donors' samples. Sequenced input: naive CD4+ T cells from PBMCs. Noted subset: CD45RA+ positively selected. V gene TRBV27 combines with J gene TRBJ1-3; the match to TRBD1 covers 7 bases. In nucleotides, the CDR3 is TGTGCCAGCAGTCCCACAGGGGTCTCTGGAAACACCATATATTTT. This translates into CASSPTGVSGNTIYF.